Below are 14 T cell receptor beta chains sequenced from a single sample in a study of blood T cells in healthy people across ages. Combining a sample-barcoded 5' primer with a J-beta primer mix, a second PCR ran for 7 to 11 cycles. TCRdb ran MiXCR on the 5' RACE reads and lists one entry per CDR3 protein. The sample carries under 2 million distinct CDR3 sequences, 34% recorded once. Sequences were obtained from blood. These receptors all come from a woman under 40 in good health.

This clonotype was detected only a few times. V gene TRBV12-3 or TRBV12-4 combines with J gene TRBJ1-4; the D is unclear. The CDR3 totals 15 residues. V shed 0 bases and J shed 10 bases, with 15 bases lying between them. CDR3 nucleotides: TGTGCCAGCAGTTTAGCGAGGGCAGGCGCAGGAAAACTGTTTTTT. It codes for CASSLARAGAGKLFF.

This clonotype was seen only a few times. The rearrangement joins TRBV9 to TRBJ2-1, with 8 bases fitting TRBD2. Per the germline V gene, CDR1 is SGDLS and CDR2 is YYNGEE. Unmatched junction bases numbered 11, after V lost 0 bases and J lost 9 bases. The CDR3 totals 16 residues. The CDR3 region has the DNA TGTGCCAGCAGCGTAGGGCCGCGGGGGGCCTCCAGTGAGCAGTTCTTC. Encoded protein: CASSVGPRGASSEQFF.

The CDR3 loop reads CSAFGGFSTDTQYF. CDR3 nucleotide sequence: TGCAGTGCTTTTGGCGGATTTAGCACAGATACGCAGTATTTT. The chain carries TRBV20-1 and TRBJ2-3; no reliable D call. The V end lost 5 bases, the J end lost 0 bases, and 12 bases lay between the germline ends. The length of the CDR3 is 14 residues. Per germline, CDR1 DFQATT and CDR2 SNEGSKA (reference sequence).

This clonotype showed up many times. The CDR3 loop is CASTRVVNQPQHF. DNA of the CDR3: TGTGCCAGCACCCGGGTGGTCAATCAGCCCCAGCATTTT. The rearrangement links TRBV2 to TRBJ1-5; D is ambiguous. V was shortened by 7 bases and J by 3 bases, with 10 bases between the two germline ends. This CDR3 contains 13 residues. Germline CDR1 SNHLY, CDR2 FYNNEI.

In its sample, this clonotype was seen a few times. The CDR3 reads CSVTQDTDTQYF. The CDR3 DNA follows: TGCAGCGTTACACAGGACACAGATACGCAGTATTTT. The V and J genes are TRBV29-1 and TRBJ2-3; maybe TRBD1 (5 bases). V lost 5 bases and J lost 2, with 8 bases in between. Germline V CDR1 and CDR2: SQVTM, ANQGSEA. This CDR3 comprises 12 residues.

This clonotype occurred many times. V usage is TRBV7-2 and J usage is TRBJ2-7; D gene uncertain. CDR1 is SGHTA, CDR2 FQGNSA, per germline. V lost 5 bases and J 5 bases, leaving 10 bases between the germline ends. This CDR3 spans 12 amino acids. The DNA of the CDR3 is TGTGCCAGCAGCAAAGACTGGCACGAGCAGTACTTC. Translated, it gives CASSKDWHEQYF.

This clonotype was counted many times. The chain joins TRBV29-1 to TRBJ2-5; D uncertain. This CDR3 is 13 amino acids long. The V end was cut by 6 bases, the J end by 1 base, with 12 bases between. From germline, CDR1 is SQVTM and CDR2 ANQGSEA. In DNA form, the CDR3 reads TGCAGCGTATCACGACCTCTCCAAGAGACCCAGTACTTC. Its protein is CSVSRPLQETQYF.

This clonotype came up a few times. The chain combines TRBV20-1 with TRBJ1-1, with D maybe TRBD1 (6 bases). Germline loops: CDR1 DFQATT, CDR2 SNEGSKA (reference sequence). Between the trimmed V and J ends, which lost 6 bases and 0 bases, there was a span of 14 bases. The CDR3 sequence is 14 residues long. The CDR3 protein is CSAKTTGMNTEAFF. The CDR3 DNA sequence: TGCAGTGCGAAAACGACAGGAATGAACACTGAAGCTTTCTTT.

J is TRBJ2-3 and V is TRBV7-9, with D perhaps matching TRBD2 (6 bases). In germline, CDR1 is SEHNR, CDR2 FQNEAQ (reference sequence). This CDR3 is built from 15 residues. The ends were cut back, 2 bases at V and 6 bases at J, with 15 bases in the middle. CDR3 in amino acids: CASSLMGSSDDTQYF. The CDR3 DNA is TGTGCCAGCAGCTTAATGGGGTCTAGCGACGATACGCAGTATTTT.

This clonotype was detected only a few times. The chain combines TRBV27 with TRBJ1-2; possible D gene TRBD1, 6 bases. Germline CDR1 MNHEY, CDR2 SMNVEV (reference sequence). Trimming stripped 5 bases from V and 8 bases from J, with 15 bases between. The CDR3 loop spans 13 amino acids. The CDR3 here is CASSRGAFGGYTF. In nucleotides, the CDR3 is TGTGCCAGCAGTCGGGGGGCTTTCGGGGGCTACACCTTC.

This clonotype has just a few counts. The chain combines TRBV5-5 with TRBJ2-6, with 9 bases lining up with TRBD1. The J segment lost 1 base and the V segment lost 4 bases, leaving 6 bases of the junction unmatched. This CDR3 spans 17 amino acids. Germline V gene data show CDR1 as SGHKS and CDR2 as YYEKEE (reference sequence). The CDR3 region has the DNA TGTGCCAGCAGCACCGGGACAGGGTCGTCTGGGGCCAACGTCCTGACTTTC. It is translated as CASSTGTGSSGANVLTF.

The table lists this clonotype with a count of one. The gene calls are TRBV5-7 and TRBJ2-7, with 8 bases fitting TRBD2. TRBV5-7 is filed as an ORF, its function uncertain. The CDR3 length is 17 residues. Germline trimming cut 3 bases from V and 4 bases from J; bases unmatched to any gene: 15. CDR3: CASSSLVDSGTLYEQYF. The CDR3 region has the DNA TGTGCCAGCAGCTCCCTGGTGGATAGCGGGACCCTATACGAGCAGTACTTC.

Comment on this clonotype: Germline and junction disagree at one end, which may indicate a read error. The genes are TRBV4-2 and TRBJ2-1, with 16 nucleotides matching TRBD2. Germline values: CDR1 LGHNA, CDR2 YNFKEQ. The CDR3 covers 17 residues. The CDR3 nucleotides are TGTACCAGCAGCCAACCCGGGACTAGCGGGAGGGACGATGAGCAGTTCTTC. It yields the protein CTSSQPGTSGRDDEQFF.

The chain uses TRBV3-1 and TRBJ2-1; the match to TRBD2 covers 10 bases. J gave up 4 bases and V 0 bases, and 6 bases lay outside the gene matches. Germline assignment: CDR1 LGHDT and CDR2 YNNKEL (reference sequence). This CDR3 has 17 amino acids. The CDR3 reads CASSQDPTSGSYNEQFF. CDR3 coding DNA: TGTGCCAGCAGCCAAGACCCGACTAGCGGGTCATACAATGAGCAGTTCTTC.